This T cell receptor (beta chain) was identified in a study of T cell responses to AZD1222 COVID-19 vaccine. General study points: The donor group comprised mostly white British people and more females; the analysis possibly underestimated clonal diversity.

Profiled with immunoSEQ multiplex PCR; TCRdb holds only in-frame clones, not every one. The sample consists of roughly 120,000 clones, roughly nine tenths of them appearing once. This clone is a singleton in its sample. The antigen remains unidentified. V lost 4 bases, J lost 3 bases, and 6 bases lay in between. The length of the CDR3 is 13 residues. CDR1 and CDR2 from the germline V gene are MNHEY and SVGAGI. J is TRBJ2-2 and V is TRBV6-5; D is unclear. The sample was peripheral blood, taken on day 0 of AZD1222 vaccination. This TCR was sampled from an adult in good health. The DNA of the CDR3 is TGTGCCAGCAGTTCACAATACACCGGGGAGCTGTTTTTT. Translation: CASSSQYTGELFF.